This TCR beta chain was identified in a study of blood T cell repertoires in COVID-19. Overall study context: Some COVID-19 samples were acute and others convalescent; all came from the United States, Italy and Spain.

Original handling: Quantification of nucleated cells was approximated via reference gene primer amplification. Repertoires were generated with immunoSEQ multiplex PCR, while TCRdb's copy carries only in-frame clones and drops some. V, J and clone size were drawn from that table, and D and trimming were deduced from the DNA. Of around 100,000 clones detected, about 84% appear once; the ten largest clones hold about a quarter. Germline CDR1 is KGHSH and CDR2 is LQKENI. V shed 5 bases and J shed 1 base, with 8 bases lying between them. The CDR3 has 13 residues. Sequenced input: peripheral blood. This receptor was identified in a human donor in a cohort sampled during active COVID-19. V is TRBV18 and J is TRBJ1-1; D call uncertain. The CDR3 DNA sequence: TGTGCCAGCTCAGATTTACAGAACACTGAAGCTTTCTTT. This gives the protein CASSDLQNTEAFF.